Presented here are 18 T cell receptor beta chains from one specimen sequenced in a study of PD-1 blockade in mismatch repair-deficient tumors. Sequencing was performed with immunoSEQ multiplex PCR; in TCRdb, only in-frame clones are kept and a portion is missing. The sample includes 60,000 to 75,000 clones, about 87% of them seen just once. Material: peripheral blood, obtained 52 weeks after starting pembrolizumab. The receptor set was obtained from an adult with mismatch repair-deficient cancer.

The chain uses TRBV6-1 and TRBJ2-1; D may be TRBD1 (5 bases). V was shortened by 2 bases and J by 3 bases, with 11 bases between the two germline ends. The CDR3 spans 15 residues. Germline V lookup: CDR1 MNHNS, CDR2 SASEGT. The CDR3 spells CASSETQGSYNEQFF. CDR3 nucleotides: TGTGCCAGCAGTGAAACCCAGGGTAGCTACAATGAGCAGTTCTTC.

This clone was seen more than once but under ten times. Other DNA sequences in this specimen translate into the identical CDR3. This chain uses TRBV2 with TRBJ2-7; no firm D call. The CDR3 covers 13 residues. Trimming shortened V by 2 bases and J by 0 bases, and 5 bases separated the two germline ends. Germline assignment: CDR1 SNHLY and CDR2 FYNNEI. The CDR3 region has the DNA TGTGCCAGCAGTGAACCATTCTCCTACGAGCAGTACTTC. This gives the protein CASSEPFSYEQYF.

This rearrangement joins TRBV19 to TRBJ1-4; D gene uncertain. Germline assignment: CDR1 LNHDA and CDR2 SQIVND (reference sequence). The CDR3 has 13 residues. Between the trimmed V and J ends, which lost 9 bases and 6 bases, there was a span of 14 bases. This CDR3 is CASRHRIYEKLFF. The DNA for the CDR3 is TGTGCCAGCCGACATCGAATTTATGAAAAACTGTTTTTT.

The rearrangement links TRBV10-3 to TRBJ2-7; the match to TRBD2 covers 10 bases. This CDR3 has 15 residues. The germline CDR1 and CDR2 sequences are ENHRY and SYGVKD. Trimming took 6 bases from V and 3 from J; bases not matched to a gene: 8. CDR3: CAIRGLAAKGYEQYF. The CDR3 coding sequence is TGTGCCATCAGAGGACTAGCGGCAAAGGGCTACGAGCAGTACTTC.

The V call is TRBV6-5, the J call TRBJ2-3, with D perhaps TRBD1 (6 bases). Per germline, CDR1 MNHEY and CDR2 SVGAGI. The CDR3 is 15 residues long. The V and J ends lost 4 bases and 7 bases respectively, with 18 bases between them. Here the CDR3 reads CASSLSWGPEHTQYF. The CDR3 DNA follows: TGTGCCAGCAGTTTATCCTGGGGGCCTGAACATACGCAGTATTTT.

On this clone: One junction end does not reproduce the germline sequence, and a read error may be involved. The rearrangement uses TRBV29-1 and TRBJ1-1; TRBD1 might be the D (5 bases). Germline V gene data show CDR1 as SQVTM and CDR2 as ANQGSEA. CDR3 size: 14 residues. The CDR3 DNA reads as TGCAGCGTTGAGGTGGGGCACGGGGGGACTTTAGGGATTTTT. It yields the protein CSVEVGHGGTLGIF. Full variable domain (outside the CDR3, taken from reference TRBV29-1 and TRBJ1-1): SAVISQKPSRDICQRGTSLTIQCQVDSQVTMMFWYRQQPGQSLTLIATANQGSEATYESGFVIDKFPISRPNLTFSTLTVSNMSPEDSSIYLCSVEVGHGGTLGIFGQGTRLTVV.

The rearrangement links TRBV7-6 to TRBJ2-2, with 12 nucleotides matching TRBD2. The CDR3 consists of 18 residues. V shed 2 bases and J 4 bases; nucleotides not matched to a gene: 8. Germline V gives CDR1 SGHVS, CDR2 FNYEAQ. In nucleotides, the CDR3 is TGTGCCAGCAGCTTATGGACTAGCGGGATCGTAGTCACCGGGGAGCTGTTTTTT. Amino acid sequence: CASSLWTSGIVVTGELFF.

The chain recombines TRBV30 with TRBJ2-2, with unresolved D. The CDR3 consists of 15 residues. V gave up 0 bases and J gave up 0 bases, with 8 bases separating them. Per germline, CDR1 GTSNPN and CDR2 SVGIG (reference sequence). CDR3 bases: TGTGCCTGGAGTGTATTCTCTTCGAACACCGGGGAGCTGTTTTTT. Protein: CAWSVFSSNTGELFF.

The chain combines TRBV2 with TRBJ1-5; D is undetermined. V lost 7 bases, J lost 9 bases, and 16 bases lay in between. The CDR3 spans 13 residues. Germline V gene lookup returns CDR1 SNHLY and CDR2 FYNNEI. The CDR3, as DNA: TGTGCCAGCATTAATGAACTGGGTCGGCCCCAGCATTTT. It codes for CASINELGRPQHF.

The gene calls are TRBV10-3 and TRBJ2-7; D gene uncertain. Looked up from germline, CDR1 is ENHRY and CDR2 is SYGVKD. V was trimmed by 7 bases and J by 2 bases, leaving 9 bases between them. This CDR3 comprises 12 residues. CDR3 sequence reads: CAIISDTYEQYF. The CDR3 DNA sequence: TGTGCCATCATTTCCGACACCTACGAGCAGTACTTC.

The rearrangement joins TRBV27 to TRBJ2-7; possible D gene TRBD2, 6 bases. CDR1 MNHEY and CDR2 SMNVEV come from the germline V gene (reference sequence). The V end was cut by 5 bases, the J end by 3 bases, with 17 bases between. The CDR3 length is 15 residues. The CDR3 is CASSGGMGGLYEQYF. The CDR3 bases are TGTGCCAGCAGTGGGGGGATGGGGGGTCTCTACGAGCAGTACTTC.

The rearrangement uses TRBV29-1 and TRBJ2-4; D not resolved. Germline V CDR1 and CDR2: SQVTM, ANQGSEA. Deletions cut 2 bases from V and 3 bases from J, with 8 bases between. There are 13 residues in the CDR3. CDR3 bases: TGCAGCGTTGAACTTTATGGCAAAAACATTCAGTACTTC. Translated: CSVELYGKNIQYF.

The V and J genes are TRBV28 and TRBJ1-5; 9 bases line up with TRBD1. J lost 4 bases, V lost 5 bases, and 6 bases had no gene match. From germline, CDR1 is MDHEN and CDR2 SYDVKM. CDR3 length equals 15 residues. The CDR3 is CASSEDRGINQPQHF. As DNA, the CDR3 is TGTGCCAGCAGTGAGGACAGGGGAATTAATCAGCCCCAGCATTTT.

The genes are TRBV28 and TRBJ2-7, with TRBD2 identical over 7 bases. V shed 5 bases, J shed 3 bases, and the junction held 10 bases outside the gene matches. This CDR3 spans 15 amino acids. Per germline, CDR1 MDHEN and CDR2 SYDVKM. In DNA, the CDR3 is TGTGCCAGCAGTCCTAGCGGTTGGGAGGTCTACGAGCAGTACTTC. Translating gives CASSPSGWEVYEQYF.

V is TRBV7-9 and J is TRBJ1-2, with a tentative D call TRBD1 (5 bases). The germline V gene has CDR1 SEHNR and CDR2 FQNEAQ (reference sequence). V lost 3 bases to trimming and J lost 5 bases, with 13 bases between them. CDR3 length: 14 amino acids. CDR3 coding DNA: TGTGCCAGCAGCTTTGGGACGGATTTATATGGCTACACCTTC. Translated: CASSFGTDLYGYTF. The full variable domain, completed using reference TRBV7-9 and TRBJ1-2, is DTGVSQNPRHKITKRGQNVTFRCDPISEHNRLYWYRQTLGQGPEFLTYFQNEAQLEKSRLLSDRFSAERPKGSFSTLEIQRTEQGDSAMYLCASSFGTDLYGYTFGSGTRLTVV.

CDR3 protein: CASSPGPGGRETQYF. The CDR3 DNA reads as TGTGCCAGCTCACCGGGGCCCGGGGGCCGGGAGACCCAGTACTTC. The V gene is TRBV18, the J gene TRBJ2-5; D possibly matches TRBD1 or TRBD2 (6 bases each). The CDR3 totals 15 residues. CDR1 and CDR2 (germline): KGHSH, LQKENI. Trimming pared 3 bases from V and 5 bases from J, leaving 16 bases between. Looking up the rest from reference TRBV18 and TRBJ2-5 gives the full variable domain: NAGVMQNPRHLVRRRGQEARLRCSPMKGHSHVYWYRQLPEEGLKFMVYLQKENIIDESGMPKERFSAEFPKEGPSILRIQQVVRGDSAAYFCASSPGPGGRETQYFGPGTRLLVL.

This clone has just a few counts. The genes are TRBV7-9 and TRBJ1-2; tentatively, D is TRBD1 (5 bases). The CDR3 runs 13 residues. The V and J ends lost 4 bases and 4 bases respectively, with 10 bases between them. In germline, CDR1 is SEHNR, CDR2 FQNEAQ (reference sequence). The CDR3 spells CASSSAGSYGYTF. The CDR3 DNA reads TGTGCCAGCAGCTCCGCAGGGTCCTATGGCTACACCTTC. The full variable domain, in which reference TRBV7-9 and TRBJ1-2 provide the parts outside the CDR3, is DTGVSQNPRHKITKRGQNVTFRCDPISEHNRLYWYRQTLGQGPEFLTYFQNEAQLEKSRLLSDRFSAERPKGSFSTLEIQRTEQGDSAMYLCASSSAGSYGYTFGSGTRLTVV.

This chain joins TRBV5-5 and TRBJ2-7, with 7 bases lining up with TRBD1. Per germline, CDR1 SGHKS and CDR2 YYEKEE (reference sequence). This CDR3 contains 14 residues. V trimming: 1 base; J trimming: 2 bases; junction bases outside the gene matches: 3. The CDR3, as DNA: TGTGCCAGCAGCTTGTTCCAGGGGGCCTACGAGCAGTACTTC. Amino acid sequence: CASSLFQGAYEQYF.